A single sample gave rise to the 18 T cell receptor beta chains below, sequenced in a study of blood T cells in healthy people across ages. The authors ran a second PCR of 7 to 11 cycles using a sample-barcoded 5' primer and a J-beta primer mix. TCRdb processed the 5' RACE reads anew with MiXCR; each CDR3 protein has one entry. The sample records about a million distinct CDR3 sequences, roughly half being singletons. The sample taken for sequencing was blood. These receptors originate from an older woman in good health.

Here the CDR3 reads CSARVGGVGFF. CDR3 sequence (DNA): TGCAGTGCTAGAGTCGGTGGAGTCGGTTTCTTT. This chain joins TRBV20-1 and TRBJ1-1; no definite D call. Germline CDR1 DFQATT, CDR2 SNEGSKA (reference sequence). CDR3 length equals 11 residues. The V end was cut by 1 base, the J end by 13 bases, with 13 bases between.

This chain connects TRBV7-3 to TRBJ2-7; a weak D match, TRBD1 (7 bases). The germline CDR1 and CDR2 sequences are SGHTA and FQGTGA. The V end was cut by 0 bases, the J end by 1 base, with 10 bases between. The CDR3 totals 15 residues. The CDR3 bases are TGTGCCAGCAGCTTAACGCCAGGGGGGTCCTACGAGCAGTACTTC. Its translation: CASSLTPGGSYEQYF.

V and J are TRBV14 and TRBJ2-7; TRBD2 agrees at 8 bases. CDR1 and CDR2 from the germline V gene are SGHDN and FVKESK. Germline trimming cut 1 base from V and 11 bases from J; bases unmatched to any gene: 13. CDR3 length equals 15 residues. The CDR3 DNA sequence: TGTGCCAGCAGCCAAGGGCGGGCTAGCGGGTCCACGGAGTACTTC. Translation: CASSQGRASGSTEYF.

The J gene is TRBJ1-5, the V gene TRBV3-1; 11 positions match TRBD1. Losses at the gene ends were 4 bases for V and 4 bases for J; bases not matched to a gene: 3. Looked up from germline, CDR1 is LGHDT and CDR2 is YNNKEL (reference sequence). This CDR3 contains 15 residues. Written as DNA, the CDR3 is TGTGCCAGCAGCCGGACAGGGGGCCCTAATCAGCCCCAGCATTTT. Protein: CASSRTGGPNQPQHF.

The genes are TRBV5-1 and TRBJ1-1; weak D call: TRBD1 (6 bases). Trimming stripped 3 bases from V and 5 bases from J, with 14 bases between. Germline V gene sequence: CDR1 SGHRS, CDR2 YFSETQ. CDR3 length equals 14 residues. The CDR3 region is CASSSRATGTEAFF. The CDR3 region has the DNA TGCGCCAGCAGCTCAAGAGCAACAGGGACTGAAGCTTTCTTT.

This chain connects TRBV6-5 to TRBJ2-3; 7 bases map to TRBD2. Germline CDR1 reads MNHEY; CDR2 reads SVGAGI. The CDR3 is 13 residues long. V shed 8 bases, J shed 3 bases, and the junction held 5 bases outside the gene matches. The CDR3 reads CASAGEGTDTQYF. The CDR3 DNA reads TGTGCCAGCGCTGGGGAGGGGACAGATACGCAGTATTTT.

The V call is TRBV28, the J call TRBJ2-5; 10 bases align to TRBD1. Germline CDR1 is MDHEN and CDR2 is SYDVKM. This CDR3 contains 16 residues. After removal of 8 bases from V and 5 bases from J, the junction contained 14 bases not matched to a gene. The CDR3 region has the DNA TGTGCCAGCTCGTCCTCCGGGACAGGGGTAGTTGAGACCCAGTACTTC. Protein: CASSSSGTGVVETQYF.

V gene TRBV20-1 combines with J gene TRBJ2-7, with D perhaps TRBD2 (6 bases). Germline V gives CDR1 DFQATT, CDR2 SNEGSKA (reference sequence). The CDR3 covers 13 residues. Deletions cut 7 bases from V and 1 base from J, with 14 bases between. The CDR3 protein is CSVRGSPSYEQYF. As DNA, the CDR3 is TGCAGTGTACGGGGGAGCCCTTCCTACGAGCAGTACTTC.

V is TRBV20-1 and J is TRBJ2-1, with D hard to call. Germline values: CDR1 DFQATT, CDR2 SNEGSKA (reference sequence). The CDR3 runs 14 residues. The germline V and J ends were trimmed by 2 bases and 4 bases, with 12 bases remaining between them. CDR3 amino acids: CSARPRLGYNEQFF. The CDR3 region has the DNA TGCAGTGCTAGACCTAGGTTGGGATACAATGAGCAGTTCTTC.

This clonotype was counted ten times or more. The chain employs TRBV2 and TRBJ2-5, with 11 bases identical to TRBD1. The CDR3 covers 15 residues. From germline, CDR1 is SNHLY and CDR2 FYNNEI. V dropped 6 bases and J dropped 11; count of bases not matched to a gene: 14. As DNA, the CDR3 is TGTGCCAGCAGCATTGAGGGACAGGGGGAGGTTGAGCAGTACTTC. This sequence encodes CASSIEGQGEVEQYF.

In nucleotides, the CDR3 is TGTGCCAGCAGCGAAACCTACAGGGACTGGGACGAGCAGTACTTC. This translates into CASSETYRDWDEQYF. The rearrangement uses TRBV14 and TRBJ2-7; D is perhaps TRBD1 or TRBD2 (6 bases each). Germline V gene lookup returns CDR1 SGHDN and CDR2 FVKESK. Trimming shortened V by 5 bases and J by 5 bases, and 19 bases separated the two germline ends. This CDR3 is 15 amino acids long.

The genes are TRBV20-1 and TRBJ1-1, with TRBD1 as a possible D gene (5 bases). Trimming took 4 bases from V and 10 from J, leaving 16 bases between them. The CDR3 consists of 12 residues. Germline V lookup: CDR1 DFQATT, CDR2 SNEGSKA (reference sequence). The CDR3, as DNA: TGCAGTGCTATTCAACGGGACTTTCGAGCTTTCTTT. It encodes CSAIQRDFRAFF.

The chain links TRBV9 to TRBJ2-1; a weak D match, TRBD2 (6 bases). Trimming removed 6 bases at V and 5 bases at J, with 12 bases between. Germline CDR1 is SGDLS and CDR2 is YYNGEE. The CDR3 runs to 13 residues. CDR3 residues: CASTEGPHNEQFF. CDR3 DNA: TGTGCCAGCACGGAGGGCCCCCACAATGAGCAGTTCTTC.

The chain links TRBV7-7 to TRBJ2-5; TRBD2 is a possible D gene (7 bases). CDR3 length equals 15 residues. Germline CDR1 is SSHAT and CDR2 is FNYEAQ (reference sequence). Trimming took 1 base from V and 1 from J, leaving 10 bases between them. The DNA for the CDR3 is TGTGCCAGCAGCTTAGAAAGGGGGGGCCAAGAGACCCAGTACTTC. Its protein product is CASSLERGGQETQYF. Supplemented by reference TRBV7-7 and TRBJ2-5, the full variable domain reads GAGVSQSPRYKVTKRGQDVTLRCDPISSHATLYWYQQALGQGPEFLTYFNYEAQPDKSGLPSDRFSAERPEGSISTLTIQRTEQRDSAMYRCASSLERGGQETQYFGPGTRLLVL.

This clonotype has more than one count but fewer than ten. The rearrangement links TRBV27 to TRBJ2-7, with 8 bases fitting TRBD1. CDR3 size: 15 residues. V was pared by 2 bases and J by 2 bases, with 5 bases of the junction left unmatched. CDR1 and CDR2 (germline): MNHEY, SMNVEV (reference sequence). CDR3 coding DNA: TGTGCCAGCAGTTTACGGGGACAGGCCCCCTACGAGCAGTACTTC. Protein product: CASSLRGQAPYEQYF.

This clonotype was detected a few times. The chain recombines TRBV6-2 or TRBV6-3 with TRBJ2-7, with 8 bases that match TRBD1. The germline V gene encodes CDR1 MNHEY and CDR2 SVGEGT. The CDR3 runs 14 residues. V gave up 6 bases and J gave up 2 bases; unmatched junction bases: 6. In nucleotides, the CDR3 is TGTGCCAGCAGGGACAGGGCGTTGACCTACGAGCAGTACTTC. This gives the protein CASRDRALTYEQYF.

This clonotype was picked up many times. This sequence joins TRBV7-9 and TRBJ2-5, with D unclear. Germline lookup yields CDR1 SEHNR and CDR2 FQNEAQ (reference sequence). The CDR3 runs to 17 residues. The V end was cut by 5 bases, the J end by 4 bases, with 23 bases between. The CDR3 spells CASSHPSRQGQRETQYF. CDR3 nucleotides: TGTGCCAGCAGCCATCCCTCGCGACAAGGGCAAAGAGAGACCCAGTACTTC.

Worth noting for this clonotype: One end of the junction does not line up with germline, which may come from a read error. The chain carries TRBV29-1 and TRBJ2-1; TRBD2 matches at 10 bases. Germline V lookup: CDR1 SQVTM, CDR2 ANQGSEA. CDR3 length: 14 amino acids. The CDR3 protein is CSVGRGLADNERFF. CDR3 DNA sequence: TGCAGCGTCGGAAGAGGACTAGCGGACAATGAGCGGTTCTTC.